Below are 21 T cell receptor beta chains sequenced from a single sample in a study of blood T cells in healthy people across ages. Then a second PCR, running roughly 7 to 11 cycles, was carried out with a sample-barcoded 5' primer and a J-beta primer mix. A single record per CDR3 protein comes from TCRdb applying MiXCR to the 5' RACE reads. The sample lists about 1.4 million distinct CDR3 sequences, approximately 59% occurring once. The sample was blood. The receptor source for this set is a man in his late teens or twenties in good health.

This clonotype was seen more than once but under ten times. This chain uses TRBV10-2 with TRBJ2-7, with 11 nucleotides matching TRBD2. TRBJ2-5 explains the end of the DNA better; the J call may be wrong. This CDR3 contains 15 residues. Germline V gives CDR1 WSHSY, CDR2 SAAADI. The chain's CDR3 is CATSQLAGGSETQYF. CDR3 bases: TGCGCCACGTCTCAGTTAGCGGGAGGGAGCGAGACCCAGTACTTC.

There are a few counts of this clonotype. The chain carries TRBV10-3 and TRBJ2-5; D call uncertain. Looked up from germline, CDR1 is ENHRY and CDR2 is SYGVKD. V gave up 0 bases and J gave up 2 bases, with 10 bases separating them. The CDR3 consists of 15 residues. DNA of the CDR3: TGTGCCATCAGTGAGTCGACTGGAGTTCAAGAGACCCAGTACTTC. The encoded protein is CAISESTGVQETQYF.

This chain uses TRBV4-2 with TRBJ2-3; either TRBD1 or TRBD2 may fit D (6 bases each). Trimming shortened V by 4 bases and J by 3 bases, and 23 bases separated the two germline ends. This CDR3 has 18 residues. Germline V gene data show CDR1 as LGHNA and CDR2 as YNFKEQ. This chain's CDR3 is CASSPDVHTGGPTDTQYF. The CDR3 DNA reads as TGTGCCAGCAGCCCAGACGTTCATACTGGGGGGCCGACAGATACGCAGTATTTT.

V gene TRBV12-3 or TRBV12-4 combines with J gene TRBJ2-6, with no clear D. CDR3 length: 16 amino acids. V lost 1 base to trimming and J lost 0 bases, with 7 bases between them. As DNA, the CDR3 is TGTGCCAGCAGTTTAGTGGTCACCTCTGGGGCCAACGTCCTGACTTTC. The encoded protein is CASSLVVTSGANVLTF.

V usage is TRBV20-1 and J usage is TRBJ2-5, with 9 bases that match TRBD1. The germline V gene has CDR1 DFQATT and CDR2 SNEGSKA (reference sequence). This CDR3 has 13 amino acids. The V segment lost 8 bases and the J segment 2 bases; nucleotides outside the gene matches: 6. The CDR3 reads CSRVGTGQETQYF. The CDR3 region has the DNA TGCAGTCGGGTCGGGACAGGGCAAGAGACCCAGTACTTC.

Written as DNA, the CDR3 is TGCAGTGCTAGAGATTTGCGGGAGTCCTACGAGCAGTACTTC. Its protein product is CSARDLRESYEQYF. The chain uses TRBV20-1 and TRBJ2-4; 7 nucleotides agree with TRBD2. The last part of the DNA fits TRBJ2-7 better; the J call may be wrong. Germline V gene lookup returns CDR1 DFQATT and CDR2 SNEGSKA (reference sequence). CDR3 length: 14 amino acids.

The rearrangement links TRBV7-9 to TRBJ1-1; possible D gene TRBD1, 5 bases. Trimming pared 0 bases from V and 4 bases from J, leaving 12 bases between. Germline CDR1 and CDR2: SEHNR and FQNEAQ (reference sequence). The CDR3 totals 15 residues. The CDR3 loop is CASSLAGGVGTEAFF. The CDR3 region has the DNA TGTGCCAGCAGCTTAGCGGGGGGGGTTGGCACTGAAGCTTTCTTT.

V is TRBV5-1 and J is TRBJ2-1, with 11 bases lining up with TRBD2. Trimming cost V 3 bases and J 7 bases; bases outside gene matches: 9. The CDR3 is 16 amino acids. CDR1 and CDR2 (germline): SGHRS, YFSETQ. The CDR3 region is CASSWLTSGSANEQFF. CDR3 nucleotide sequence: TGCGCCAGCAGCTGGCTTACTAGCGGGAGCGCGAATGAGCAGTTCTTC. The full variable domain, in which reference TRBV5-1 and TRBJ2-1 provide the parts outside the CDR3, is KAGVTQTPRYLIKTRGQQVTLSCSPISGHRSVSWYQQTPGQGLQFLFEYFSETQRNKGNFPGRFSGRQFSNSRSEMNVSTLELGDSALYLCASSWLTSGSANEQFFGPGTRLTVL.

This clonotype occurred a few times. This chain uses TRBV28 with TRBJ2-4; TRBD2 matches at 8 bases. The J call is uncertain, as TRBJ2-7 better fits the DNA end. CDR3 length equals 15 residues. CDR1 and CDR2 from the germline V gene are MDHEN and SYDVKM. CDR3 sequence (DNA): TGTGCCAGCAGTTCCCAGAGCGGGAGTAACTACGAGCAGTACTTC. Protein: CASSSQSGSNYEQYF.

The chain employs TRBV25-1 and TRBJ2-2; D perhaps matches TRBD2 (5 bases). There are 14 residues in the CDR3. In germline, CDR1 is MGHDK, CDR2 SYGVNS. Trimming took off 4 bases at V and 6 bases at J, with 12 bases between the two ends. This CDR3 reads CASSARREAGELFF. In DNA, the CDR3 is TGTGCCAGCAGTGCACGCCGGGAAGCCGGGGAGCTGTTTTTT.

The CDR3 here is CASSPDYLLQELFF. The CDR3 DNA sequence: TGTGCCAGCAGTCCGGACTACCTGCTCCAGGAGCTGTTTTTT. This chain joins TRBV12-3 or TRBV12-4 and TRBJ2-2; D perhaps matches TRBD2 (6 bases). This CDR3 spans 14 amino acids. The V and J ends lost 5 bases and 10 bases respectively, with 17 bases between them.

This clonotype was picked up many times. DNA for the CDR3: TGTGCCAGCAGTTTATCGCGCGGGACCTACGAGCAGTACTTC. Protein: CASSLSRGTYEQYF. This rearrangement joins TRBV27 to TRBJ2-7; maybe TRBD2 (6 bases). This CDR3 region has 14 residues. CDR1 MNHEY and CDR2 SMNVEV come from the germline V gene (reference sequence). V lost 0 bases, J lost 2 bases, and 8 bases lay in between.

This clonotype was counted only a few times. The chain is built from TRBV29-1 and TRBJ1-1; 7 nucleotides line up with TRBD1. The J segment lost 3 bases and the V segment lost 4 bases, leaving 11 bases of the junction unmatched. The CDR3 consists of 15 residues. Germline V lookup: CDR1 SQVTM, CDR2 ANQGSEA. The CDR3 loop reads CSVAYRGKLHTEAFF. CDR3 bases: TGCAGCGTTGCCTACAGGGGAAAGCTACACACTGAAGCTTTCTTT.

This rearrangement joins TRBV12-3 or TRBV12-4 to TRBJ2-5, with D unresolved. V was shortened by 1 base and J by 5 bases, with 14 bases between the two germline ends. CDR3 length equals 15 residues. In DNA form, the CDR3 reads TGTGCCAGCAGTTTAGGTGTCTACCTCATGGAGACCCAGTACTTC. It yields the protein CASSLGVYLMETQYF.

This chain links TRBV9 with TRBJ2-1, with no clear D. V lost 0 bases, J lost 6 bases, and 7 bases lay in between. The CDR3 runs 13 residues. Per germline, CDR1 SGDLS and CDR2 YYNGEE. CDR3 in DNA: TGTGCCAGCAGCGTAGTAGCCCCCAATGAGCAGTTCTTC. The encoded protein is CASSVVAPNEQFF.

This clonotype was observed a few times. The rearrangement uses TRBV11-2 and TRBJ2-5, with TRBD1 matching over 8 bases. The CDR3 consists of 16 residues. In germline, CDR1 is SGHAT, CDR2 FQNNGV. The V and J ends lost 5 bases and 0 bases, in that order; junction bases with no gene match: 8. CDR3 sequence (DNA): TGTGCCAGCAGCCCCACGACAGGGGCGTACCAAGAGACCCAGTACTTC. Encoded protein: CASSPTTGAYQETQYF.

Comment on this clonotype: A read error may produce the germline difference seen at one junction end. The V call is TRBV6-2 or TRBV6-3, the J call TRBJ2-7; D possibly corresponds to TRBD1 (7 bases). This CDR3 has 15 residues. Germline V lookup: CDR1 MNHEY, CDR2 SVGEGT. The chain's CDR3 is CANSPPGGPYNEQYF. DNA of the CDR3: TGTGCCAACAGTCCCCCAGGGGGGCCATACAATGAGCAGTACTTC.

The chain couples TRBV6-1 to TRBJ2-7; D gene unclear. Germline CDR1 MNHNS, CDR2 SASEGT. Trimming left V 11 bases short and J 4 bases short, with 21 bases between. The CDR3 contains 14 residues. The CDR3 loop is CAASPPGTVYEQYF. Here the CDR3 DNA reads TGTGCCGCCTCCCCCCCGGGCACGGTATACGAGCAGTACTTC.

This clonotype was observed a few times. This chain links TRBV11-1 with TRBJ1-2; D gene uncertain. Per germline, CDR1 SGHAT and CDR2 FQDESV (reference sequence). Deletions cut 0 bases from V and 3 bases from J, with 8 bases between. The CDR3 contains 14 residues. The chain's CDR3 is CASSLAPGDYGYTF. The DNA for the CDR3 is TGTGCCAGCAGCTTAGCACCAGGCGACTATGGCTACACCTTC.

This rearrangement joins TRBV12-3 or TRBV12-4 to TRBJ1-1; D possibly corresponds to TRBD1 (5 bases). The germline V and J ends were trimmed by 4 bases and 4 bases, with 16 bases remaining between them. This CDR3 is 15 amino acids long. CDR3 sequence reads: CASSSPVGRGTEAFF. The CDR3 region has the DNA TGTGCCAGCAGTTCCCCGGTCGGGAGGGGCACTGAAGCTTTCTTT.

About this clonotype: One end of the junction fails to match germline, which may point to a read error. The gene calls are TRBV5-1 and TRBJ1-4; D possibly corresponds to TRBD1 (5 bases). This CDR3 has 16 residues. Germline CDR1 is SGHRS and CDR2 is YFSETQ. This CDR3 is CSSSLEGRRADEKLFF. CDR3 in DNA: TGCTCCAGCAGCTTGGAGGGGCGCAGGGCAGATGAAAAACTGTTTTTT.